This entry lists 7 T cell receptor beta chains sequenced from one sample in a study of long-term antiretroviral therapy in people with HIV. Running of the v3.0 immunoSEQ assay took place at survey level. Measured with immunoSEQ multiplex PCR; TCRdb has only the in-frame clones, and not every one. The data hold 27,000 or so clones, with 70% to 85% observed a single time. Here the sequenced sample was unsorted PBMCs, taken 0.8 years before starting antiretroviral therapy. The source of these receptors is a man aged 18 to 30 with HIV.

This chain joins TRBV19 and TRBJ2-3; D unclear. Trimming shortened V by 4 bases and J by 7 bases, and 9 bases separated the two germline ends. This CDR3 has 12 residues. The germline gives CDR1 LNHDA, CDR2 SQIVND (reference sequence). CDR3 nucleotides: TGTGCCAGTAGTACCCGGTGGTATACGCAGTATTTT. This sequence encodes CASSTRWYTQYF.

This clone was counted a few times. CDR3 nucleotide sequence: TGTGCCAGCAGCCCTCGGTACAGGGTAGAGGAGCAGTACTTC. Amino acid sequence: CASSPRYRVEEQYF. The chain links TRBV4-2 to TRBJ2-7; maybe TRBD1 (6 bases). The CDR3 is made up of 14 amino acids. V dropped 4 bases and J dropped 7 bases, with 17 bases sitting between them. Germline V gene sequence: CDR1 LGHNA, CDR2 YNFKEQ.

The CDR3 DNA reads as TGTGCCTGGACTTACGAGACAGGGGGCCGCGGCTACACCTTC. Encoded protein: CAWTYETGGRGYTF. The chain recombines TRBV30 with TRBJ1-2; 10 bases are shared with TRBD1. The V and J ends lost 4 bases and 8 bases, in that order; junction bases with no gene match: 10. The germline V gene encodes CDR1 GTSNPN and CDR2 SVGIG (reference sequence). This CDR3 spans 14 amino acids. Looking up the rest from reference TRBV30 and TRBJ1-2 gives the full variable domain: SQTIHQWPATLVQPVGSPLSLECTVEGTSNPNLYWYRQAAGRGLQLLFYSVGIGQISSEVPQNLSASRPQDRQFILSSKKLLLSDSGFYLCAWTYETGGRGYTFGSGTRLTVV.

The chain recombines TRBV28 with TRBJ2-2; tentative D call: TRBD1 (6 bases). The CDR3 is 14 residues long. Deletions cut 3 bases from V and 7 bases from J, with 12 bases between. The germline V gene has CDR1 MDHEN and CDR2 SYDVKM. In DNA form, the CDR3 reads TGTGCCAGCAGTTTTCAACAGGGACACGGGGAGCTGTTTTTT. This sequence encodes CASSFQQGHGELFF.

This clone was counted only a few times. The chain links TRBV7-3 to TRBJ2-1; 9 positions match TRBD2. V shed 2 bases, J shed 5 bases, and the junction held 7 bases outside the gene matches. The CDR3 has 16 amino acids. Germline values: CDR1 SGHTA, CDR2 FQGTGA. CDR3 sequence: CASSLQAGGPHNEQFF. Here the CDR3 DNA reads TGTGCCAGCAGCTTACAGGCGGGGGGGCCGCACAATGAGCAGTTCTTC. Supplemented by reference TRBV7-3 and TRBJ2-1, the full variable domain reads GAGVSQTPSNKVTEKGKYVELRCDPISGHTALYWYRQSLGQGPEFLIYFQGTGAADDSGLPNDRFFAVRPEGSVSTLKIQRTERGDSAVYLCASSLQAGGPHNEQFFGPGTRLTVL.

The chain couples TRBV20-1 to TRBJ1-3; the D is unclear. V lost 3 bases and J lost 3, with 3 bases in between. CDR3 size: 11 residues. Germline CDR1 reads DFQATT; CDR2 reads SNEGSKA (reference sequence). The CDR3 region has the DNA TGCAGTGCTAGGGTTGGAAACACCATATATTTT. Translating gives CSARVGNTIYF.

This clone was seen only once. The chain carries TRBV7-9 and TRBJ1-1, with D hard to call. The germline CDR1 and CDR2 sequences are SEHNR and FQNEAQ (reference sequence). The germline V and J ends were trimmed by 8 bases and 2 bases, with 9 bases remaining between them. The CDR3 runs to 12 residues. CDR3 in DNA: TGTGCCAGCGGTGGCTACAACACTGAAGCTTTCTTT. This sequence encodes CASGGYNTEAFF.